Following are 9 T cell receptor beta chains from one sample sequenced in a study of CD8 T cells in ankylosing spondylitis. MiXCR, applied by TCRdb to the 5' RACE reads, yields one record per CDR3 protein. The sample has about 260,000 distinct CDR3 sequences, 20% seen once. Sequencing used blood, either unsorted or a sorted T cell fraction (not recorded which). The receptors stem from a male donor with ankylosing spondylitis or in good health (not recorded which).

The J gene is TRBJ2-3, the V gene TRBV10-3; D remains ambiguous. V was cut by 4 bases and J by 3 bases, with 8 bases left in between. Germline V lookup: CDR1 ENHRY, CDR2 SYGVKD. The CDR3 runs 13 residues. The CDR3 DNA reads as TGTGCCATCAGTGGGACCGTTACAGATACGCAGTATTTT. Protein: CAISGTVTDTQYF.

This clonotype was seen only a few times. The genes are TRBV5-1 and TRBJ1-1; no clear D gene. The CDR3 contains 11 residues. CDR1 and CDR2 (germline): SGHRS, YFSETQ. Trimming took off 3 bases at V and 10 bases at J, with 10 bases between the two ends. The CDR3 protein is CASSSEVAAFF. The CDR3 DNA follows: TGCGCCAGCAGCTCCGAGGTGGCAGCTTTCTTT.

This clonotype was detected a few times. V usage is TRBV12-3 or TRBV12-4 and J usage is TRBJ1-2; no definite D call. Trimming removed 6 bases at V and 2 bases at J, with 10 bases between. CDR3 length: 13 amino acids. CDR3 sequence: CASRTDGNYGYTF. In DNA form, the CDR3 reads TGTGCCAGCAGGACCGACGGGAACTATGGCTACACCTTC.

This clonotype was found a few times. The chain employs TRBV9 and TRBJ1-2; TRBD1 aligns across 7 bases. J gave up 6 bases and V 4 bases, and 6 bases lay outside the gene matches. From germline, CDR1 is SGDLS and CDR2 YYNGEE. The CDR3 has 13 residues. The CDR3 spells CASSTQGVNGYTF. The CDR3 DNA is TGTGCCAGCAGCACCCAGGGGGTTAATGGCTACACCTTC.

This clonotype came up a few times. The rearrangement joins TRBV24-1 to TRBJ2-1, with D unresolved. With 5 bases removed from V and 8 bases from J, the gap between germline ends came to 21 bases. This CDR3 is built from 16 residues. Per the germline V gene, CDR1 is KGHDR and CDR2 is SFDVKD. CDR3 in DNA: TGTGCCACCAGTGGTCAACGGATTACGGGTAGGGATGAGCAGTTCTTC. It specifies CATSGQRITGRDEQFF.

The CDR3 is CASSPAGAINQPQHF. CDR3 bases: TGTGCCAGCAGTCCCGCCGGGGCGATCAATCAGCCCCAGCATTTT. V and J are TRBV28 and TRBJ1-5; D is possibly TRBD1 (5 bases). Germline CDR1 MDHEN, CDR2 SYDVKM. The V end was cut by 5 bases, the J end by 3 bases, with 14 bases between. The CDR3 is 15 residues long.

This clonotype was counted a single time. The chain uses TRBV18 and TRBJ1-1; 11 bases fit TRBD1. The ends lost 1 base at V and 7 bases at J; junction bases unmatched: 8. In germline, CDR1 is KGHSH, CDR2 LQKENI. This CDR3 has 16 amino acids. CDR3 nucleotide sequence: TGTGCCAGCTCACCACAAGGACAGGGGGCGTATGGTGAAGCTTTCTTT. It is translated as CASSPQGQGAYGEAFF.

CDR3 DNA: TGTGCCAGCACGGAGCGCGGAATGGGGGAGACCCAGTACTTC. Its translation: CASTERGMGETQYF. The V gene is TRBV12-3 or TRBV12-4, the J gene TRBJ2-5; D gene unclear. This CDR3 has 14 amino acids. V was pared by 7 bases and J by 5 bases, with 17 bases between.

The rearrangement links TRBV12-3 or TRBV12-4 to TRBJ2-3, with D possibly matching TRBD2 (5 bases). The CDR3 length is 14 residues. The ends were cut back, 5 bases at V and 6 bases at J, with 15 bases in the middle. The CDR3 DNA sequence: TGTGCCAGCAGTGTACTAGTGGGTCCTGATACGCAGTATTTT. Amino acid sequence: CASSVLVGPDTQYF.